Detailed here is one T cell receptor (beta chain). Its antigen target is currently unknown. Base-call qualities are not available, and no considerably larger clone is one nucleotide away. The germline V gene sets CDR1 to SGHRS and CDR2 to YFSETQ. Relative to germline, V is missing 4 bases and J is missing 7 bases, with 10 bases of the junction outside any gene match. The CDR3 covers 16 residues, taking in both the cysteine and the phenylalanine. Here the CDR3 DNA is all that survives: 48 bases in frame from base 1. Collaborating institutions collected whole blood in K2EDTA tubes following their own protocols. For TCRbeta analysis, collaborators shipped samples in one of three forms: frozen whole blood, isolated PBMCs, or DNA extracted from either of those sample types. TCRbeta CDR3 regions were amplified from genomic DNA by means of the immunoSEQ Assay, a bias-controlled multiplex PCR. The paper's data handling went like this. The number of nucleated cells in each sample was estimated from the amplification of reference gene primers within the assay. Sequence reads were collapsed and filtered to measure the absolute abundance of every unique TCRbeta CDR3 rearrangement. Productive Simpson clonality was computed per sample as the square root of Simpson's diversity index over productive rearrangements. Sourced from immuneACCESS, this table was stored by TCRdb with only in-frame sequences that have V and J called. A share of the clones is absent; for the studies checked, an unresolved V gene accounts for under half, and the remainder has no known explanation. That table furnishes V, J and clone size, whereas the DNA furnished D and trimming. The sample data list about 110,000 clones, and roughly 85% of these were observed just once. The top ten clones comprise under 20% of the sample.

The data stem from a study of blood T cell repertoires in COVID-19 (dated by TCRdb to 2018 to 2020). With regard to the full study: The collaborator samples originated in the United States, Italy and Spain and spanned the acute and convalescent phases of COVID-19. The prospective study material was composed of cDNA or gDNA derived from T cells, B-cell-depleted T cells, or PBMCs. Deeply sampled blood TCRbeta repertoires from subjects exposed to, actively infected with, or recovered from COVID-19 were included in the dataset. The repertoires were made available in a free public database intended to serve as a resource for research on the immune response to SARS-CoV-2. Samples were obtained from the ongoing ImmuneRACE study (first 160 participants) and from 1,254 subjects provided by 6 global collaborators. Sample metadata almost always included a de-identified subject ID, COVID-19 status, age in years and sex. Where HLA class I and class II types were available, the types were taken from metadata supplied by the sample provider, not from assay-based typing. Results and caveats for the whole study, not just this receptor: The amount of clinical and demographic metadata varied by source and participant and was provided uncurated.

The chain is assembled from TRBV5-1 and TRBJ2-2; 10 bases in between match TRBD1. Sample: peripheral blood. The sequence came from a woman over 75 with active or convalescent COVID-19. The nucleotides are TGCGCCAGCAGCCAACCGGGACAGGGGTCTATCGGGGAGCTGTTTTTT. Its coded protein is CASSQPGQGSIGELFF. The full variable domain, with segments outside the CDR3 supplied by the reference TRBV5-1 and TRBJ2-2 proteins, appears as KAGVTQTPRYLIKTRGQQVTLSCSPISGHRSVSWYQQTPGQGLQFLFEYFSETQRNKGNFPGRFSGRQFSNSRSEMNVSTLELGDSALYLCASSQPGQGSIGELFFGEGSRLTVL.